These T cell receptor beta chains were read from a single sample in a study of cytomegalovirus exposure and HLA in healthy donors. This table comes from immunoSEQ multiplex PCR, and its TCRdb copy is limited to in-frame clones, with some not included. There are 150,000 to 200,000 clones in the sample; 75% to 90% occur only once, and around 1.9% lies in the top ten. The sequenced sample was PBMCs. Receptors originate from a woman aged 18-29 years in good health and CMV-seronegative. The CDR3 runs from the conserved cysteine through the conserved F or W. The D gene is left open where the match is weak. Clone size, where shown, is once, few, many, or a class for clones that have expanded.

V	D	size	J	DNA	CDR3
TRBV28	TRBD2	NA	TRBJ2-7	TGTGCCAGCAAGGCAGGGGGACTAGCGGACTACGAGCAGTACTTC	CASKAGGLADYEQYF
TRBV6-5	NA	NA	TRBJ1-2	TGTGCCGGTAGAAGACAGACCTATGGCTACACCTTC	CAGRRQTYGYTF
TRBV20-1	TRBD2	few	TRBJ2-1	TGCAGTGCGGGGACTAGCCATGAGCAGTTCTTC	CSAGTSHEQFF
TRBV28	TRBD1	NA	TRBJ2-5	TGTGCCAGCGTGGACAGGGGGCAAGAGACCCAGTACTTC	CASVDRGQETQYF
TRBV18	TRBD2	few	TRBJ2-1	TGTGCCAGCTCACCACGGAGACTAGCGGGAGGGCCATGGAATGAGCAGTTCTTC	CASSPRRLAGGPWNEQFF
TRBV5-1	NA	NA	TRBJ2-1	TGCGCCAGCAGCTTGGTGTTGGGCTATGAGCAGTTCTTC	CASSLVLGYEQFF
TRBV18	NA	NA	TRBJ2-2	TGTGCCAGCTCAAAAGGACTAACGAACACCGGGGAGCTGTTTTTT	CASSKGLTNTGELFF
TRBV11-2	NA	NA	TRBJ1-2	TGTGCCAGCAGTCTATCTTATGGCTACACCTTC	CASSLSYGYTF
TRBV18	TRBD1	once	TRBJ2-1	TGTGCCAGCTCACCACAGGGGGCGGACGGTGAGCAGTTCTTC	CASSPQGADGEQFF
TRBV7-9	TRBD1	NA	TRBJ1-3	TGTGCCAGCAGCTATGACAGGGGAGTATACACTTTGTATGGAAACACCATATATTTT	CASSYDRGVYTLYGNTIYF
TRBV18	NA	NA	TRBJ1-6	TGTGCCAGTTCCGCGGGGCAAAGAAATTCACCCCTCCACTTT	CASSAGQRNSPLHF
TRBV2	NA	NA	TRBJ2-5	TGTGCCAGCAGCGCGGACAGATTTAAAGAGACCCAGTACTTC	CASSADRFKETQYF
TRBV6-5	NA	NA	TRBJ2-1	TGTGCCAGCAGTACCCATCTAAACGAAGAGCAGTTCTTC	CASSTHLNEEQFF
TRBV11-3	TRBD2	few	TRBJ2-1	TGTGCCAGCAGCTTAGGCGACACTAGCGGGGGCAATGAGCAGTTCTTC	CASSLGDTSGGNEQFF
TRBV19	NA	NA	TRBJ1-1	TGTGCCAGTAGTATAGATCTGTGGCGGGGGGCTTGGACTGAAGCTTTCTTT	CASSIDLWRGAWTEAFF
TRBV10-3	NA	few	TRBJ1-3	TGTGCCATCAGTGAGAAAGGCCGCGGCTCTGGAAACACCATATATTTT	CAISEKGRGSGNTIYF
TRBV4-1	TRBD2	NA	TRBJ2-1	TGCGCCAGCAGCCAAGGACTAGCGGGCAACAATGAGCAGTTCTTC	CASSQGLAGNNEQFF
TRBV30	TRBD1	NA	TRBJ2-7	TGTGCCTGGGCTCCCCGGGACAGGGGCTTTCACGAGCAGTACTTC	CAWAPRDRGFHEQYF
TRBV6-5	NA	NA	TRBJ2-5	TGTGCCAGCAGTTCGGGAGGGGGCGGGCCCCAAGAGACCCAGTACTTC	CASSSGGGGPQETQYF
TRBV5-1	NA	NA	TRBJ2-7	TGCGCCAGCAGTCCCGACAGGCCGCTTTACGAGCAGTACTTC	CASSPDRPLYEQYF
TRBV19	NA	NA	TRBJ1-2	TGTGCCACCCAATCGCCGGGGATACCTAACTATGGCTACACCTTC	CATQSPGIPNYGYTF
TRBV28	TRBD1	NA	TRBJ1-1	TGTGCCAGCAGCACTCCCACGACAGGGATCAATGAAGCTTTCTTT	CASSTPTTGINEAFF
TRBV25-1	TRBD2	NA	TRBJ2-2	TGTGCCAGCAGTGAATGGGCTAGCGGGAGAGGGACCGGGGAGCTGTTTTTT	CASSEWASGRGTGELFF
TRBV28	NA	once	TRBJ1-5	TGTGCCAGCAGTTCCTCAGGGGCCTACAATCAGCCCCAGCATTTT	CASSSSGAYNQPQHF
TRBV7-2	TRBD2	NA	TRBJ2-1	TGTGCCAGCAGCCCAAGGCGGGGGAGGAATGAGCAGTTCTTC	CASSPRRGRNEQFF
TRBV19	NA	NA	TRBJ1-1	TGTGCCAGTAGTACTTTGACAGGCCTCTGGGAAGCTTTCTTT	CASSTLTGLWEAFF
TRBV11-2	NA	NA	TRBJ1-2	TGTGCCAGCAGCCCCAAGAGGGTCTATGGCTACACCTTC	CASSPKRVYGYTF
TRBV5-1	NA	NA	TRBJ2-1	TGCGCCAGCAGCACCGGGCCTCGCGGGGTCAATGAGCAGTTCTTC	CASSTGPRGVNEQFF
TRBV27	NA	NA	TRBJ1-5	TGTGCCAGCAGTTTATCGTCGGAGGGTGGGCAGCCCCAGCATTTT	CASSLSSEGGQPQHF
TRBV13	NA	NA	TRBJ2-5	TGTGCCAGCAGCTCCCCCCGGGGGGAGACCCAGTACTTC	CASSSPRGETQYF
TRBV6-1	TRBD2	NA	TRBJ2-1	TGTGCCAGCAGAGAAGGGTCGACTAGCGGGAGGGATAATGAGCAGTTCTTC	CASREGSTSGRDNEQFF
TRBV6-5	TRBD2	few	TRBJ2-5	TGTGCCAGCAGACCGGGACTAGCGGGAGGAGAGACCCAGTACTTC	CASRPGLAGGETQYF
TRBV7-2	NA	NA	TRBJ2-1	TGTGCCAGCAGCTTAGGGGGCTACGATGAGCAGTTCTTC	CASSLGGYDEQFF
TRBV28	TRBD2	NA	TRBJ2-1	TGTGCCAGCAGTTCAATAAGACTAGCGGGGTTGAACAATGAGCAGTTCTTC	CASSSIRLAGLNNEQFF
TRBV6-1	NA	NA	TRBJ1-2	TGTGCCAGCAGCTTCACAGTATCGGCTAACTATGGCTACACCTTC	CASSFTVSANYGYTF
TRBV6-1	TRBD1	few	TRBJ1-6	TGTGCCAGCAGTGTGAGACAGGGGGCGAACTCACCCCTCCACTTT	CASSVRQGANSPLHF
TRBV27	TRBD2	NA	TRBJ2-3	TGTGCCAGCAGTCCATGGGCGGCTAGCGGGACAACAGATACGCAGTATTTT	CASSPWAASGTTDTQYF
TRBV2	TRBD1	few	TRBJ1-2	TGTGCCAGCAGTGAGCGGGTTGGACAGGGTAAGTATGGCTACACCTTC	CASSERVGQGKYGYTF
TRBV28	TRBD1	NA	TRBJ2-1	TGTGCCAGCAGTTCCTCAGCGGGGACAGGGTCTTTCAATGAGCAGTTCTTC	CASSSSAGTGSFNEQFF
TRBV9	NA	NA	TRBJ2-3	TGTGCCAGCAGCGCCCTTTCGACAGGCACAGATACGCAGTATTTT	CASSALSTGTDTQYF
TRBV7-2	TRBD1	NA	TRBJ2-2	TGTGCCAGCAGCTTGGGACAGGGGGGGGTTGGCGGGGAGCTGTTTTTT	CASSLGQGGVGGELFF
TRBV5-1	TRBD1	NA	TRBJ2-1	TGCGCCAGCAGTGGGACAGTCTACAATGAGCAGTTCTTC	CASSGTVYNEQFF
TRBV13	TRBD1	NA	TRBJ1-5	TGTGCCAGCAGGACCAGGGGGAGCAATCAGCCCCAGCATTTT	CASRTRGSNQPQHF
TRBV29-1	NA	NA	TRBJ2-7	TGCAGCGTTAGGGCAGACTACTACGAGCAGTACTTC	CSVRADYYEQYF
TRBV28	NA	NA	TRBJ1-2	TGTGCCAGCCGTGCTGGGGGGGCTCAGTATGGCTACACCTTC	CASRAGGAQYGYTF
TRBV29-1	TRBD2	NA	TRBJ2-3	TGCAGCGTCCAATTCAGCGGGGCCTCCACAGATACGCAGTATTTT	CSVQFSGASTDTQYF
TRBV5-1	NA	NA	TRBJ2-7	TGCGCCAGCAGCCCGTTCCCCTTCTACGAGCAGTACTTC	CASSPFPFYEQYF
TRBV2	TRBD1	NA	TRBJ1-1	TGTGCCAGCAGCCTACGTTTGACAGGGTCTAATCCGAACACTGAAGCTTTCTTT	CASSLRLTGSNPNTEAFF
TRBV27	NA	NA	TRBJ1-5	TGTGCCAGCAGTTTAGGAGGGTTGAGCAATCAGCCCCAGCATTTT	CASSLGGLSNQPQHF
TRBV11-2	NA	NA	TRBJ2-7	TGTGCCAGCAAAGCCAACCGGGACACTTACTACGAGCAGTACTTC	CASKANRDTYYEQYF
TRBV15	NA	once	TRBJ2-1	TGTGCCACCAGCGGCGATCCTAGCTCCTACAATGAGCAGTTCTTC	CATSGDPSSYNEQFF
TRBV14	NA	once	TRBJ1-2	TGTGCCAGCAGCCAAGGTCAGGGCTCGCGAATGAACTATGGCTACACCTTC	CASSQGQGSRMNYGYTF
TRBV6-4	TRBD2	once	TRBJ2-3	TGTGCCAGCAGTGAATCGGGGGGGGTTGGTACAGATACGCAGTATTTT	CASSESGGVGTDTQYF
TRBV7-9	TRBD2	NA	TRBJ2-3	TGTGCCAGCAGCTGGCGGGAGGGCACAGATACGCAGTATTTT	CASSWREGTDTQYF
TRBV28	NA	few	TRBJ1-2	TGTGCCAGCAGCCCCGCGACAGCCCTCTATGGCTACACCTTC	CASSPATALYGYTF
TRBV13	NA	NA	TRBJ2-3	TGTGCCAGCAGCTTTATAGGAGACGCAGATACGCAGTATTTT	CASSFIGDADTQYF
TRBV6-5	TRBD1	once	TRBJ1-5	TGTGCCAGCAGTTCAAGCACAGGGGATCAGCCCCAGCATTTT	CASSSSTGDQPQHF